Listed below are T cell receptor beta chains from one sample, sequenced in a study of blood T cell repertoires in COVID-19. TCRdb's copy holds only in-frame clones and misses some; the assay was immunoSEQ multiplex PCR. The table includes around 90,000 clones, 85% to 95% detected once. Sequencing input: peripheral blood. These receptors were taken from a woman aged 55-69 years with active COVID-19. The CDR3 runs from the conserved cysteine through the conserved F or W. D genes are given only for firm matches. Rows may omit the clone size; those that give it use once, few, many or a size class.

size	V	J	D	CDR3	DNA
-	TRBV5-6	TRBJ2-3	-	CASSFRYSNTQYF	TGTGCCAGCAGCTTCCGGTACTCGAATACGCAGTATTTT
-	TRBV7-8	TRBJ1-5	-	CASSLDPGGGQPQHF	TGTGCCAGCAGCTTAGACCCGGGGGGTGGACAGCCCCAGCATTTT
-	TRBV25-1	TRBJ2-1	-	CASSDWGWWDEQFF	TGTGCCAGCAGTGACTGGGGCTGGTGGGATGAGCAGTTCTTC
-	TRBV6-5	TRBJ2-7	-	CASGQGYEQYF	TGTGCCAGCGGGCAGGGCTACGAGCAGTACTTC
-	TRBV28	TRBJ2-5	-	CASWSQSFRIQETQYF	TGTGCCAGTTGGAGTCAGAGTTTTCGGATACAAGAGACCCAGTACTTC
-	TRBV20-1	TRBJ1-1	-	CSASNWRGPYMNTEAFF	TGCAGTGCTAGTAATTGGCGGGGGCCGTATATGAACACTGAAGCTTTCTTT
-	TRBV11-3	TRBJ1-2	-	CASSEFGYTF	TGTGCCAGCAGCGAGTTCGGCTACACCTTC
-	TRBV30	TRBJ1-5	-	CAWSAGRQLSNQPQHF	TGTGCCTGGAGTGCAGGCCGGCAGCTTAGCAATCAGCCCCAGCATTTT
-	TRBV24-1	TRBJ2-1	-	CATGTPNLDEQFF	TGTGCCACTGGGACACCGAACTTGGATGAGCAGTTCTTC
-	TRBV7-2	TRBJ2-6	-	CASSFGGANVLTF	TGTGCCAGCAGCTTCGGTGGGGCCAACGTCCTGACTTTC
-	TRBV7-9	TRBJ1-2	-	CASSPGGQGLSNGYTF	TGTGCCAGCAGTCCGGGCGGCCAGGGACTGTCTAATGGCTACACCTTC
-	TRBV9	TRBJ1-5	-	CASGGANNQPQHF	TGTGCCAGTGGGGGGGCGAACAATCAGCCCCAGCATTTT
-	TRBV25-1	TRBJ1-1	TRBD1	CASSATGQGNTEAFF	TGTGCCAGCAGTGCGACGGGACAGGGCAACACTGAAGCTTTCTTT
-	TRBV6-5	TRBJ1-1	TRBD1	CASNVDRRNTEAFF	TGTGCCAGCAATGTGGACAGGCGGAACACTGAAGCTTTCTTT
-	TRBV6-2/TRBV6-3	TRBJ1-1	-	CASRYLRNTEAFF	TGTGCCAGCAGGTACCTTAGGAACACTGAAGCTTTCTTT
-	TRBV10-3	TRBJ1-5	TRBD1	CAIRSGTGDNQPQHF	TGTGCCATCAGGTCCGGGACAGGGGACAATCAGCCCCAGCATTTT
-	TRBV4-1	TRBJ2-5	TRBD2	CASSQDMAGGLGTQYF	TGCGCCAGCAGCCAAGATATGGCGGGGGGTTTGGGGACCCAGTACTTC
few	TRBV5-1	TRBJ1-4	-	CASSLGQIPNEKLFF	TGCGCCAGCAGCTTGGGACAAATACCTAATGAAAAACTGTTTTTT
once	TRBV27	TRBJ2-7	TRBD2	CASSLGTSGGYEQYF	TGTGCCAGCAGTTTAGGGACTAGCGGTGGCTACGAGCAGTACTTC
-	TRBV27	TRBJ1-4	-	CASRGLHLTNEKLFF	TGTGCCAGCAGAGGACTTCACCTAACTAATGAAAAACTGTTTTTT
-	TRBV15	TRBJ2-5	-	CATSSPAGQRHQETQYF	TGTGCCACCAGCAGCCCCGCGGGACAGAGGCACCAAGAGACCCAGTACTTC
-	TRBV6-5	TRBJ2-5	TRBD2	CASTGTSGTQYF	TGTGCCAGCACCGGGACTAGCGGAACCCAGTACTTC
-	TRBV28	TRBJ2-7	-	CASMSGLSYEQYF	TGTGCCAGCATGAGCGGGCTGTCCTACGAGCAGTACTTC
-	TRBV18	TRBJ2-7	-	CASSPPSGGYYEQYF	TGTGCCAGCTCACCACCCTCCGGAGGGTACTACGAGCAGTACTTC
once	TRBV18	TRBJ1-4	-	CASSKDREKLFF	TGTGCCAGCTCAAAGGACAGAGAAAAACTGTTTTTT
-	TRBV24-1	TRBJ1-5	-	CATSEPVPGLINQPQHF	TGTGCCACCAGTGAGCCCGTCCCGGGACTAATAAATCAGCCCCAGCATTTT
-	TRBV6-5	TRBJ1-2	TRBD1	CASSYFRQGALGYTF	TGTGCCAGCAGTTACTTCCGACAGGGGGCGCTTGGCTACACCTTC
once	TRBV28	TRBJ2-1	TRBD2	CASTLAGGAPNEQFF	TGTGCCAGCACATTGGCGGGAGGTGCCCCCAATGAGCAGTTCTTC
-	TRBV28	TRBJ1-2	-	CASSSRRGTGGGYTF	TGTGCCAGCAGCTCACGGAGGGGGACGGGGGGTGGCTACACCTTC
-	TRBV4-1	TRBJ2-1	TRBD2	CASSQVAGGDQFF	TGCGCCAGCAGCCAAGTTGCGGGAGGGGATCAGTTCTTC
-	TRBV6-5	TRBJ1-1	-	CASSYGAARDTEAFF	TGTGCCAGCAGTTACGGGGCTGCCAGGGACACTGAAGCTTTCTTT
-	TRBV19	TRBJ2-1	TRBD2	CASTGVAGGWSYNEQFF	TGTGCCAGTACAGGAGTAGCGGGAGGGTGGTCCTACAATGAGCAGTTCTTC
once	TRBV28	TRBJ1-2	-	CASSLDRTNYGYTF	TGTGCCAGCAGTTTGGACAGAACTAACTATGGCTACACCTTC